The clone carrying this T cell receptor (beta chain) appeared a single time. The antigen is undetermined. The data derive from a study of shared clonotypes between healthy human individuals. Overall study results and limits: Investigators expected sequencing depth to affect clonotype sharing among donors.

V gave up 5 bases and J gave up 3 bases, with 7 bases separating them. The CDR3 spans 12 residues. Germline V gene data show CDR1 as SGHVT and CDR2 as SQSDAQ. CD4+ cell separation produced CD45RA+ naive and CD45RA-negative memory subsets. The test was conducted at deep level. Method: immunoSEQ multiplex PCR; TCRdb's copy keeps in-frame clones and lacks some. Seen here are 650,000 to 750,000 clones, 72% observed once, and the top ten hold about 1.8%. The sequence came from a woman aged 25-40 years in good health. What was sequenced was memory CD4+ T cells sorted from blood. This sample's subset: CD45RA-negative fraction. V is TRBV7-4 and J is TRBJ1-2; D gene uncertain. CDR3 sequence (DNA): TGTGCCAGCAGCCGGCAGTACTATGGCTACACCTTC. Protein product: CASSRQYYGYTF.